This T cell receptor (beta chain) was sequenced during a study of cytomegalovirus exposure and HLA in healthy donors. A word on this clone: Its cognate antigen is unknown.

Although they were nominally healthy when sampled, donors likely had unrecorded immune exposures. Both 60 Vbeta primers and 13 Jbeta primers went into the PCR. This table comes from immunoSEQ multiplex PCR, and its TCRdb copy is limited to in-frame clones, with some not included. The data show 120,000 to 150,000 clones, around 75% seen once. Whole-study results and caveats: Later findings reportedly placed an Asian-associated ancestry cluster below the roughly 700-donor mean for N-insertions.

The CDR3 is 15 amino acids. Trimming cost V 4 bases and J 2 bases; bases outside gene matches: 8. Per the germline V gene, CDR1 is SGHRS and CDR2 is YFSETQ. The V gene is TRBV5-1, the J gene TRBJ1-1; 7 bases fit TRBD1. The sample consisted of PBMCs. The sequence was obtained from a woman aged 25-40 years in good health and CMV-seronegative. The CDR3 is CASSRGDSLNTEAFF. In DNA form, the CDR3 reads TGCGCCAGCAGCAGAGGGGACAGCCTAAACACTGAAGCTTTCTTT.